These 15 T cell receptor beta chains were sequenced from one sample in a study of precursors of human CD4 cytotoxic T cells. Sorted CD4+ central memory, effector memory, IL-7R-high TEMRA and IL-7R-negative TEMRA cells underwent bulk UMI sequencing. One entry per CDR3 protein results from TCRdb running MiXCR on the reads. This table holds several hundred distinct CDR3 sequences, about 20% found once. The sequencing sample was made of memory CD4+ T cells from blood (PBMCs). These receptor sequences come from a human donor in good health.

By proportion, this clonotype is large (0.1 to 1%). The V gene is TRBV12-3 or TRBV12-4, the J gene TRBJ2-2; no clear D. This CDR3 is built from 17 residues. Trimming took 5 bases from V and 2 from J, leaving 18 bases between them. Here the CDR3 reads CASSPQRLLTNTGELFF. As DNA, the CDR3 is TGTGCCAGCAGTCCCCAGAGGTTGCTTACCAACACCGGGGAGCTGTTTTTT.

Within the sample, this clonotype is large (0.1 to 1%). V and J are TRBV20-1 and TRBJ1-1, with D maybe TRBD1 (5 bases). Trimming cost V 0 bases and J 0 bases, with 11 bases left between them. CDR3 length: 15 amino acids. Germline loops: CDR1 DFQATT, CDR2 SNEGSKA (reference sequence). The CDR3 is CSARDTGRMNTEAFF. The CDR3 coding sequence is TGCAGTGCTAGAGACACAGGAAGGATGAACACTGAAGCTTTCTTT.

This clonotype was seen a few times. The gene calls are TRBV7-9 and TRBJ2-3; TRBD2 aligns across 7 bases. The CDR3 has 15 amino acids. The germline V gene encodes CDR1 SEHNR and CDR2 FQNEAQ (reference sequence). The V gene end was trimmed by 2 bases and the J gene end by 0 bases; junction bases not matched to a gene: 2. This CDR3 reads CASSLRAGSTDTQYF. CDR3 coding DNA: TGTGCCAGCAGCTTACGAGCGGGGAGCACAGATACGCAGTATTTT.

The rearrangement joins TRBV3-1 to TRBJ2-2; D possibly corresponds to TRBD1 (6 bases). In germline, CDR1 is LGHDT, CDR2 YNNKEL (reference sequence). This CDR3 contains 13 residues. Trimming stripped 4 bases from V and 7 bases from J, with 10 bases between. This chain's CDR3 is CASSLGRGGELFF. CDR3 nucleotide sequence: TGTGCCAGCAGCCTCGGCAGGGGCGGGGAGCTGTTTTTT.

This clonotype was observed a handful of times. The chain carries TRBV3-1 and TRBJ2-1; D is uncertain. V lost 3 bases to trimming and J lost 0 bases, with 9 bases between them. This CDR3 is built from 15 residues. The germline gives CDR1 LGHDT, CDR2 YNNKEL (reference sequence). CDR3 amino acids: CASSQGISSYNEQFF. CDR3 nucleotide sequence: TGTGCCAGCAGCCAGGGAATCAGCTCCTACAATGAGCAGTTCTTC.

This chain joins TRBV20-1 and TRBJ2-3; the D call may be TRBD1 or TRBD2 (5 bases each). V lost 0 bases to trimming and J lost 3 bases, with 19 bases between them. The CDR3 extends over 17 amino acids. The germline gives CDR1 DFQATT, CDR2 SNEGSKA (reference sequence). CDR3 sequence: CSARDPWDQEGTDTQYF. CDR3 in DNA: TGCAGTGCTAGAGATCCATGGGACCAAGAGGGGACAGATACGCAGTATTTT.

This clonotype was counted between two and nine times. A read error may produce the germline difference seen at one junction end. This sequence joins TRBV18 and TRBJ1-2, with D perhaps matching TRBD1 (5 bases). CDR3 length equals 12 residues. Germline V gene data show CDR1 as KGHSH and CDR2 as LQKENI. The CDR3 here is CASSPDSGFPYF. CDR3 nucleotide sequence: TGTGCCAGCTCACCAGACAGCGGCTTTCCTTACTTC.

The gene calls are TRBV20-1 and TRBJ1-1, with 7 bases that match TRBD1. The CDR3 has 13 amino acids. V gave up 4 bases and J gave up 5 bases; unmatched junction bases: 7. Germline assignment: CDR1 DFQATT and CDR2 SNEGSKA (reference sequence). CDR3 protein: CSAKRGQETEAFF. The CDR3 bases are TGCAGTGCTAAAAGGGGGCAAGAGACTGAAGCTTTCTTT.

This clonotype showed up just a few times. The CDR3 coding sequence is TGTGCCAGCAGCTATGACAGGGTCCAGACTGAAGCTTTCTTT. Its protein is CASSYDRVQTEAFF. The chain combines TRBV7-8 with TRBJ1-1, with 7 bases lining up with TRBD1. The germline CDR1 and CDR2 sequences are SGHVS and FQNEAQ. This CDR3 region has 14 residues. V shed 4 bases, J shed 5 bases, and the junction held 7 bases outside the gene matches.

This clonotype is large by share. The gene calls are TRBV20-1 and TRBJ2-1, with 7 bases identical to TRBD2. Germline CDR1 DFQATT, CDR2 SNEGSKA (reference sequence). V was pared by 8 bases and J by 12 bases, with 10 bases of the junction left unmatched. This CDR3 comprises 11 residues. CDR3 DNA sequence: TGCAGTATTACTAGCGTCACGTGGCAGTTCTTC. It translates to CSITSVTWQFF.

The chain carries TRBV15 and TRBJ2-1, with TRBD2 matching over 14 bases. The CDR3 totals 17 residues. Germline trimming cut 7 bases from V and 7 bases from J; bases unmatched to any gene: 12. The germline gives CDR1 LNHNV, CDR2 YYDKDF (reference sequence). The CDR3 sequence is CATTPNPGLAGENEQFF. DNA for the CDR3: TGTGCCACCACCCCGAATCCGGGACTAGCGGGAGAAAATGAGCAGTTCTTC.

This chain links TRBV24-1 with TRBJ2-7; 7 nucleotides line up with TRBD2. This CDR3 has 15 residues. The junction had 8 bases not matched to a gene; V was cut back by 4 bases and J by 3 bases. The germline gives CDR1 KGHDR, CDR2 SFDVKD. CDR3 sequence (DNA): TGTGCCACCAGTGACGGGGGAGGGGCCCACTACGAGCAGTACTTC. It specifies CATSDGGGAHYEQYF.

The genes are TRBV5-1 and TRBJ2-5; 7 bases align to TRBD1. CDR1 SGHRS and CDR2 YFSETQ come from the germline V gene. V shed 4 bases and J 2 bases; nucleotides not matched to a gene: 5. This CDR3 comprises 14 residues. The CDR3 DNA reads as TGCGCCAGCAGCCCCGGGACAGAGCAAGAGACCCAGTACTTC. Its protein product is CASSPGTEQETQYF.

This clonotype has more than one count but fewer than ten. The genes are TRBV5-5 and TRBJ1-1; 10 bases match TRBD1. The length of the CDR3 is 16 residues. The germline V gene encodes CDR1 SGHKS and CDR2 YYEKEE (reference sequence). The J segment lost 1 base and the V segment lost 3 bases, leaving 6 bases of the junction unmatched. The CDR3 reads CASSWGDRGSNTEAFF. CDR3 DNA sequence: TGTGCCAGCAGCTGGGGGGACAGGGGCTCGAACACTGAAGCTTTCTTT.

The table lists this clonotype with a few counts. The chain employs TRBV2 and TRBJ2-1; D not certain. Trimming removed 10 bases from V and 4 bases from J, with 20 bases in between. The germline V gene has CDR1 SNHLY and CDR2 FYNNEI. CDR3 length: 15 amino acids. The CDR3 DNA reads as TGTGCCACCCAAGGCAGAGATGGTGGGTACAATGAGCAGTTCTTC. It specifies CATQGRDGGYNEQFF.